What follows is one T cell receptor (beta chain) and its context. Its antigen is not known. A junction end diverges from the germline sequence, so it may reflect a read error. This specimen belongs to a study of cytomegalovirus exposure and HLA in healthy donors. Study-level results: The investigators catalogued 164 TCR beta chains as cytomegalovirus-associated. The authors considered a cluster of highly shared sequence variants likely to be a sequencing artifact.

In germline, CDR1 is SEHNR, CDR2 FQNEAQ (reference sequence). The CDR3 extends over 15 amino acids. In the PCR, 60 Vbeta and 13 Jbeta primers were used. This table comes from immunoSEQ multiplex PCR, and its TCRdb copy is limited to in-frame clones, with some not included. The table includes roughly 100,000 clones, roughly three quarters detected once. V gene TRBV7-9 combines with J gene TRBJ2-1, with 14 bases fitting TRBD2. The receptor was isolated from a male donor in good health and CMV-seropositive. Input material: PBMCs. CDR3: CSSSPGTSGSNEQFF. DNA for the CDR3: TGTTCCAGCAGCCCCGGGACTAGCGGGAGCAATGAGCAGTTCTTC. Full variable domain (outside the CDR3, taken from reference TRBV7-9 and TRBJ2-1): DTGVSQNPRHKITKRGQNVTFRCDPISEHNRLYWYRQTLGQGPEFLTYFQNEAQLEKSRLLSDRFSAERPKGSFSTLEIQRTEQGDSAMYLCSSSPGTSGSNEQFFGPGTRLTVL.